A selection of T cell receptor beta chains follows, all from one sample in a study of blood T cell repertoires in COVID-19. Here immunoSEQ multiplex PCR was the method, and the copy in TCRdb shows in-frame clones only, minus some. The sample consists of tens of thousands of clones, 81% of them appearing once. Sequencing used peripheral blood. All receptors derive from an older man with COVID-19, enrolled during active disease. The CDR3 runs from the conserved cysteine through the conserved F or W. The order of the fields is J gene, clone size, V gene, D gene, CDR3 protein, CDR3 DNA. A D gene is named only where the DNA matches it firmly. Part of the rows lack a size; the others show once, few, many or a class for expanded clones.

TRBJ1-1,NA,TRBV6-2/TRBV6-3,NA,CASSYSRGQTEAFF,TGTGCCAGCAGTTACTCTCGGGGTCAGACTGAAGCTTTCTTT
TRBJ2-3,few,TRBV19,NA,CASRPRGEGTDTQYF,TGTGCCAGTAGGCCCCGGGGAGAGGGCACAGATACGCAGTATTTT
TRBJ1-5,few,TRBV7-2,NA,CASSLSNQPQHF,TGTGCCAGCAGCTTATCAAATCAGCCCCAGCATTTT
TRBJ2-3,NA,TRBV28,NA,CASMDSRTDTQYF,TGTGCCAGCATGGACAGTCGCACAGATACGCAGTATTTT
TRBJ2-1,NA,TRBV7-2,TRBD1,CASSLGRTGGRNEQFF,TGTGCCAGCAGCTTAGGCCGGACAGGGGGAAGGAATGAGCAGTTCTTC
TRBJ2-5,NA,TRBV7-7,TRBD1,CASSLGTGFRETQYF,TGTGCTAGCAGCTTAGGGACAGGGTTCCGAGAGACCCAGTACTTC
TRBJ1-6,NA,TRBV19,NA,CASSIGPTADSPLHF,TGTGCCAGTAGTATAGGTCCCACCGCGGATTCACCCCTCCACTTT
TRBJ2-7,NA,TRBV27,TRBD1,CASSYRQGGYYEQYF,TGTGCCAGCAGTTACAGACAGGGTGGATACTACGAGCAGTACTTC
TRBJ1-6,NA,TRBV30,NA,CAWRGGSGNSPLHF,TGTGCCTGGAGGGGGGGGTCGGGAAATTCACCCCTCCACTTT
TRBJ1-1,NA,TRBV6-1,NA,CASSEQGMGKTEAFF,TGTGCCAGCAGTGAGCAGGGGATGGGGAAGACTGAAGCTTTCTTT
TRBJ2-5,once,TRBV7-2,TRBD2,CASSLVGAGGVETQYF,TGTGCCAGCAGCTTAGTCGGGGCGGGGGGCGTAGAGACCCAGTACTTC
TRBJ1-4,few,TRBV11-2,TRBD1,CASSRGTGDAVEKLFF,TGTGCCAGCAGCCGCGGGACAGGGGATGCCGTTGAAAAACTGTTTTTT
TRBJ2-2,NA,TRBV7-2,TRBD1,CASRQRTGRPGELFF,TGTGCCAGCCGACAACGGACAGGGCGCCCCGGGGAGCTGTTTTTT
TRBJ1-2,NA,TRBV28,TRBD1,CASSFWDRGPGYTF,TGTGCCAGCAGTTTTTGGGACAGGGGGCCGGGCTACACCTTC
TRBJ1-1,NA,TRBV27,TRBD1,CASLRQGRMSTEAFF,TGTGCCAGCCTCCGACAGGGGCGGATGAGCACTGAAGCTTTCTTT
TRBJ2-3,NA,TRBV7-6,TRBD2,CASSPGTSGGTTQYF,TGTGCCAGCAGCCCAGGGACTAGCGGGGGGACTACGCAGTATTTT
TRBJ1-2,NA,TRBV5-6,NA,CASRQTGAGRYTF,TGTGCCAGCAGACAGACAGGTGCTGGAAGGTACACCTTC
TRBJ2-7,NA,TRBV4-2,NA,CASSQDPAGPYEQYF,TGTGCCAGCAGCCAAGATCCAGCGGGCCCCTACGAGCAGTACTTC
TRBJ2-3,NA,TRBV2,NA,CASSVPRSGTDTQYF,TGTGCCAGCAGTGTACCTAGGTCTGGCACAGATACGCAGTATTTT
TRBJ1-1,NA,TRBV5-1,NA,CASSVEPRSTEAFF,TGCGCCAGCAGCGTAGAACCGCGCTCCACTGAAGCTTTCTTT
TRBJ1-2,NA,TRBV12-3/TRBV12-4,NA,CASREGGYGYTF,TGTGCCAGCAGGGAGGGGGGGTATGGCTACACCTTC
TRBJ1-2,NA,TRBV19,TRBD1,CASIQGGGGYTF,TGTGCCAGTATCCAAGGGGGCGGTGGCTACACCTTC
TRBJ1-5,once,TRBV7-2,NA,CASSIQANQPQHF,TGTGCCAGCAGCATTCAGGCTAATCAGCCCCAGCATTTT
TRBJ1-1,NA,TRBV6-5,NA,CATRLELGFGAFF,TGTGCCACCCGCCTCGAATTGGGCTTTGGAGCTTTCTTT
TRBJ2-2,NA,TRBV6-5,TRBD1,CASSSDRGRTGELFF,TGTGCCAGCAGTTCGGACAGGGGGCGTACCGGGGAGCTGTTTTTT
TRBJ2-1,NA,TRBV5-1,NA,CASSLSEVRSYNEQFF,TGCGCCAGCAGCTTGTCCGAGGTCAGATCCTACAATGAGCAGTTCTTC
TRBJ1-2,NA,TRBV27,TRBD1,CASSGTAYYGYTF,TGTGCCAGCAGTGGGACAGCCTACTATGGCTACACCTTC